These T cell receptor beta chains were read from a single sample in a study of T-cell reconstitution after alpha-beta-depleted transplantation in children. MiXCR was run by TCRdb on the PCR reads, yielding one entry per CDR3 protein. Counted here are more than 200,000 distinct CDR3 sequences, 7.5% to 10% occurring once; the ten biggest clones make up 5% to 5.5%. The input for sequencing was PBMCs from the stem cell graft donor, taken from the stem cell graft. All receptors derive from a human donor who donated a stem cell graft to a child with SCID. The CDR3 runs from the conserved cysteine through the conserved F or W. D genes are given only for firm matches. Part of the rows lack a size; the others show once, few, many or a class for expanded clones.

abundance: NA
d_gene: NA
j_gene: TRBJ1-5
v_gene: TRBV5-1
CDR3nt: TGCGCCAGCAGCTTTGGGGGGTCCGATCAGCCCCAGCATTTT
CDR3aa: CASSFGGSDQPQHF

abundance: many
d_gene: NA
j_gene: TRBJ1-2
v_gene: TRBV5-1
CDR3nt: TGCGCCAGCAGCTTAAACGGGGAGCGTGGCTACACCTTC
CDR3aa: CASSLNGERGYTF

abundance: many
d_gene: NA
j_gene: TRBJ2-3
v_gene: TRBV20-1
CDR3nt: TGCAGTGCTATTAAGGTGGGGACTCCTCATTCCACAGATACGCAGTATTTT
CDR3aa: CSAIKVGTPHSTDTQYF

abundance: many
d_gene: TRBD1
j_gene: TRBJ1-1
v_gene: TRBV29-1
CDR3nt: TGCAGCGTTGAAGGGGACAGAAACAACACTGAAGCTTTCTTT
CDR3aa: CSVEGDRNNTEAFF

abundance: many
d_gene: TRBD1
j_gene: TRBJ1-5
v_gene: TRBV20-1
CDR3nt: TGCAGTGCTAGGGGGACAGTAGATCAGCCCCAGCATTTT
CDR3aa: CSARGTVDQPQHF

abundance: many
d_gene: TRBD1
j_gene: TRBJ1-2
v_gene: TRBV3-1
CDR3nt: TGTGCCAGCTGCCGAGCGGGACAGCACTTTTACTATGGCTACACCTTC
CDR3aa: CASCRAGQHFYYGYTF

abundance: many
d_gene: NA
j_gene: TRBJ2-7
v_gene: TRBV5-1
CDR3nt: TGCGCCAGCAGCTTGGAAGCCGCAAGTTCCTACGAGCAGTACTTC
CDR3aa: CASSLEAASSYEQYF

abundance: many
d_gene: NA
j_gene: TRBJ1-4
v_gene: TRBV5-6
CDR3nt: TGTGCCAGCAGCCGGACGGCTGCAACTAATGAAAAACTGTTTTTT
CDR3aa: CASSRTAATNEKLFF

abundance: many
d_gene: NA
j_gene: TRBJ2-1
v_gene: TRBV24-1
CDR3nt: TGTGCCACCAGTGACCCCCTCGCAGGATTCTACAATGAGCAGTTCTTC
CDR3aa: CATSDPLAGFYNEQFF

abundance: many
d_gene: NA
j_gene: TRBJ1-1
v_gene: TRBV19
CDR3nt: TGTGCCAGTACAAGGGGTTTAAGGAACACTGAAGCTTTCTTT
CDR3aa: CASTRGLRNTEAFF

abundance: many
d_gene: NA
j_gene: TRBJ1-4
v_gene: TRBV29-1
CDR3nt: TGCAGCGGCCAGGGTTCAACTAATGAAAAACTGTTTTTT
CDR3aa: CSGQGSTNEKLFF

abundance: NA
d_gene: NA
j_gene: TRBJ2-7
v_gene: TRBV20-1
CDR3nt: TGCAGTGCTAGAGGTCGGGGGGCCAACCTTGCTATGTCCTACGAGCAGTACTTC
CDR3aa: CSARGRGANLAMSYEQYF

abundance: few
d_gene: TRBD1
j_gene: TRBJ2-1
v_gene: TRBV5-1
CDR3nt: TGCGCCAGCAGTTGGTGGGGGCTACTCGGACAGGGGAACAATGAGCAGTTCTTC
CDR3aa: CASSWWGLLGQGNNEQFF

abundance: many
d_gene: NA
j_gene: TRBJ1-1
v_gene: TRBV6-1
CDR3nt: TGTGCCAGCCCGAGGGGGACACAAGGGGGAGAGAACACTGAAGCTTTCTTT
CDR3aa: CASPRGTQGGENTEAFF

abundance: many
d_gene: NA
j_gene: TRBJ1-2
v_gene: TRBV7-2
CDR3nt: TGTGCCAGCAGCTTAGACGGGGCGGGGGTAAAGTATGGCTACACCTTC
CDR3aa: CASSLDGAGVKYGYTF

abundance: many
d_gene: NA
j_gene: TRBJ1-1
v_gene: TRBV20-1
CDR3nt: TGCAGTGGCACTCAAGACATGACCAACACTGAAGCTTTCTTT
CDR3aa: CSGTQDMTNTEAFF

abundance: NA
d_gene: TRBD2
j_gene: TRBJ2-3
v_gene: TRBV18
CDR3nt: TGTGCCAGCTCACCACTGGCGGGGGGCCCTCCAGATACGCAGTATTTT
CDR3aa: CASSPLAGGPPDTQYF

abundance: many
d_gene: NA
j_gene: TRBJ1-2
v_gene: TRBV5-5
CDR3nt: TGTGCCAGCAGCTACGCACCACAGGGTTTTAACTATGGCTACACCTTC
CDR3aa: CASSYAPQGFNYGYTF

abundance: NA
d_gene: NA
j_gene: TRBJ2-3
v_gene: TRBV7-6
CDR3nt: TGTGCCAGCAGCTTAGCCAGGGGGGCAGATACGCAGTATTTT
CDR3aa: CASSLARGADTQYF

abundance: many
d_gene: NA
j_gene: TRBJ2-3
v_gene: TRBV10-3
CDR3nt: TGTGCCATCAGTTCCTCAGCGGGTCTTGCAGATACGCAGTATTTT
CDR3aa: CAISSSAGLADTQYF